Following are 2 T cell receptor beta chains from one sample sequenced in a study of CXCR3-negative and CXCR3-positive naive CD8 T cells. The method, 5' RACE with UMI labels, was used to prepare the TRB cDNA libraries. TCRdb reanalyzed the 5' RACE reads, giving one entry per CDR3 protein sequence and no DNA. With roughly 45,000 distinct CDR3 sequences in the sample, the ten largest clones hold under 2.5%. Sequencing used naive CXCR3- CD8+ T cells from blood. Documented subset: CD45RO-CCR7+CD27+CD95- naive CD8+ T cells lacking CXCR3 (TNR3-). All receptors derive from a human donor in good health. Some clones in this sample may be carry-over from other donors' samples.

This sequence joins TRBV5-1 and TRBJ2-3; TCRdb returns TRBD2, unconfirmable since there is no DNA. This CDR3 spans 13 amino acids. Per germline, CDR1 SGHRS and CDR2 YFSETQ. This CDR3 is CASSGGSTDTQYF.

The V call is TRBV6-5, the J call TRBJ2-7; TCRdb's D call of TRBD1 is untestable without DNA. The CDR3 contains 15 residues. Per the germline V gene, CDR1 is MNHEY and CDR2 is SVGAGI. CDR3: CASSYTQDRIHEQYF.